This TCR beta chain was identified in a study of early T cells in non-severe SARS-CoV-2 infection. Background on the study: Sequencing used unsorted whole-blood bulk RNA, so chains lack pairing.

Unique molecular identifiers (one per individual cDNA molecule) were attached. TCRdb redid the calling of the 5' RACE reads with MiXCR, one entry per CDR3 protein. The table lists around 67,000 distinct CDR3 sequences, roughly an eighth of them singletons. Study conclusions and caveats: VDJdb matching favored anti-spike CD8 responses, missing private and CD4 specificities.

The ends were cut back, 0 bases at V and 0 bases at J, with 15 bases in the middle. The CDR3 covers 17 residues. Germline CDR1 reads SGDLS; CDR2 reads YYNGEE. This clonotype was seen ten or more times. Its target is not known. The sequence was obtained from an adult who was a healthcare worker with PCR-confirmed SARS-CoV-2 infection or an uninfected control (not recorded which). The sample was whole blood. This chain joins TRBV9 and TRBJ1-1; no firm D call. In DNA form, the CDR3 reads TGTGCCAGCAGCGTAGGTACAGTGGACGGAATGAACACTGAAGCTTTCTTT. Translated, it gives CASSVGTVDGMNTEAFF. Looking up the rest from reference TRBV9 and TRBJ1-1 gives the full variable domain: DSGVTQTPKHLITATGQRVTLRCSPRSGDLSVYWYQQSLDQGLQFLIQYYNGEERAKGNILERFSAQQFPDLHSELNLSSLELGDSALYFCASSVGTVDGMNTEAFFGQGTRLTVV.